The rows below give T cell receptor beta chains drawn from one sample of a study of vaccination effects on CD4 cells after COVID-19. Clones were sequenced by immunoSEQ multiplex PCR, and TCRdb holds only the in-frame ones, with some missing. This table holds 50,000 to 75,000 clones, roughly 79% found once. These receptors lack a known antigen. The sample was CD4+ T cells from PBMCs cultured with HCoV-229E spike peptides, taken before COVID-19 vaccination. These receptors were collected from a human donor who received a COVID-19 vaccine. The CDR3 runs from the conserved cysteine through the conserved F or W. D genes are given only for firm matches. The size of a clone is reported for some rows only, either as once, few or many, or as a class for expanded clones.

TGTGCCGGGAGGGACCTCCGGGGTGAGCAGTTCTTC	CAGRDLRGEQFF	.	TRBJ2-1	TRBV2	TRBD2
TGTGCCAGCAGCGTAGTCCTTACCGGGGAGCTGTTTTTT	CASSVVLTGELFF	.	TRBJ2-2	TRBV9	.
TGTGCCAGCAGCGTTGGTGTAGGTAGCAATCAGCCCCAGCATTTT	CASSVGVGSNQPQHF	.	TRBJ1-5	TRBV9	.
TGCGCCAGCAGCTTGGCATTCTCCAGGACCGTCTATGGCTACACCTTC	CASSLAFSRTVYGYTF	.	TRBJ1-2	TRBV5-1	.
TGCGCCAGCAGCCCTGCTGGGGGCAATCAGCCCCAGCATTTT	CASSPAGGNQPQHF	.	TRBJ1-5	TRBV5-1	.
TGTGCCAGTATCAGTCGCGTGGGACAGGGTCGTTCCGGGGAGCTGTTTTTT	CASISRVGQGRSGELFF	.	TRBJ2-2	TRBV19	TRBD1
TGCGCCAGCAGCACTAAGGGGGGGGGTAAAGAGACCCAGTACTTC	CASSTKGGGKETQYF	.	TRBJ2-5	TRBV5-1	.
TGTGCCAGCAGCTTGGCCATTGGGGAGAACTATGGCTACACCTTC	CASSLAIGENYGYTF	.	TRBJ1-2	TRBV5-5	.
TGTGCCAGCTCACCCACTCCCTCGGGTGAAGCTTTCTTT	CASSPTPSGEAFF	.	TRBJ1-1	TRBV18	.
TGTGCCACCAGTGATTTCACGACTGGCACAGATACGCAGTATTTT	CATSDFTTGTDTQYF	.	TRBJ2-3	TRBV24-1	.
TGCAGCGTCCGGGACAGGGGACCCACAGATACGCAGTATTTT	CSVRDRGPTDTQYF	.	TRBJ2-3	TRBV29-1	TRBD1
TGTGCCAGCAGTTTAGCGACAGACTATTATAGCAATCAGCCCCAGCATTTT	CASSLATDYYSNQPQHF	.	TRBJ1-5	TRBV27	.
TGTGCCAGTACCGAGGACGCCAACTATGGCTACACCTTC	CASTEDANYGYTF	.	TRBJ1-2	TRBV19	.
TGCAGCGTTGGACCTTGGACAGGGTCATCATCTGGCACAGATACGCAGTATTTT	CSVGPWTGSSSGTDTQYF	.	TRBJ2-3	TRBV29-1	TRBD1
TGTGCCAGTAGTATCCCTCCGTGGAATACTAGGGGCAATCAGCCCCAGCATTTT	CASSIPPWNTRGNQPQHF	once	TRBJ1-5	TRBV19	.
TGCGCCAGCAGCTTGACCTCAGGGAGGGGTGAAAAACTGTTTTTT	CASSLTSGRGEKLFF	.	TRBJ1-4	TRBV5-1	.
TGTGCCAGCAGTGGTAAAGGGCTAGTATCTGGAAACACCATATATTTT	CASSGKGLVSGNTIYF	.	TRBJ1-3	TRBV6-1	.
TGTGCCAGTAGTATAGGGGGGCAGCCCCAGCATTTT	CASSIGGQPQHF	.	TRBJ1-5	TRBV19	.
TGTGCCAGCAGCTACGACAGGGATGTAAGCACCATATATTTT	CASSYDRDVSTIYF	.	TRBJ1-3	TRBV7-2	TRBD1
TGTGCCAGCAGCTTAGGACCCAATGGCTACACCTTC	CASSLGPNGYTF	.	TRBJ1-2	TRBV7-9	.
TGTGCCAGCAGTAAACTAGCGGGGGAGTACAATGAGCAGTTCTTC	CASSKLAGEYNEQFF	.	TRBJ2-1	TRBV7-8	TRBD2
TGTGCCACCAGTGATTTCACGGGGCTCTACACCTTC	CATSDFTGLYTF	.	TRBJ1-2	TRBV24-1	.
TGTGCCAGCAGTGGGTGGACCACCGGGGAGCTGTTTTTT	CASSGWTTGELFF	.	TRBJ2-2	TRBV2	.
TGTGCCAGCAGCTTAGGTTCTAGCGGGGGGGCAGATACGCAGTATTTT	CASSLGSSGGADTQYF	.	TRBJ2-3	TRBV7-3	TRBD2
TGTGCCAGCGCTACAGGGGGCGCTGGGGCCAACGTCCTGACTTTC	CASATGGAGANVLTF	.	TRBJ2-6	TRBV6-5	TRBD1
TGTGCCAGCAGCAGCGAATCTGGAAACACCATATATTTT	CASSSESGNTIYF	.	TRBJ1-3	TRBV5-5	.
TGTGCCAGCCGTAGACAGGGGGCTAACTATGGCTACACCTTC	CASRRQGANYGYTF	.	TRBJ1-2	TRBV7-2	TRBD1
TGTGCCAGCAAAAAGGAGAACACTGAAGCTTTCTTT	CASKKENTEAFF	.	TRBJ1-1	TRBV7-3	.
TGTGCCAGCAGTTTCGGACGGGCTAGCAATCAGCCCCAGCATTTT	CASSFGRASNQPQHF	.	TRBJ1-5	TRBV6-2/TRBV6-3	.
TGTGCCAGCAGCGGGTCCGGGGAGGGCTACACCTTC	CASSGSGEGYTF	few	TRBJ1-2	TRBV6-5	.
TGTGCCAGCAGCATAATGGCTGGACATTTTAATTCACCCCTCCACTTT	CASSIMAGHFNSPLHF	.	TRBJ1-6	TRBV7-8	.
TGTGCCAGCTCACCCTTAACGGGACAGACCAAAAACATTCAGTACTTC	CASSPLTGQTKNIQYF	.	TRBJ2-4	TRBV18	TRBD1
TGTGCCAGCAGGCCAGACGGGATCTCTGGAAACACCATATATTTT	CASRPDGISGNTIYF	.	TRBJ1-3	TRBV27	.
TGTGCCAGCAGTTACTCGATGCCTTCTCAAGAGACCCAGTACTTC	CASSYSMPSQETQYF	.	TRBJ2-5	TRBV6-6	.
TGTGCCAGCAGCTTAATTGGTGGGACAGGGGACACTGAAGCTTTCTTT	CASSLIGGTGDTEAFF	.	TRBJ1-1	TRBV7-9	TRBD1
TGTGCCAGCAGCCTCTTGGGGACTAGCGGGGGGGCCGATACGCAGTATTTT	CASSLLGTSGGADTQYF	.	TRBJ2-3	TRBV5-6	TRBD2
TGTGCCAGCAGCGTGGACAGGAACACTGAAGCTTTCTTT	CASSVDRNTEAFF	few	TRBJ1-1	TRBV9	.
TGCGCCAGCAGCCAGGGACCCGGCGGGGGGAACTATGGCTACACCTTC	CASSQGPGGGNYGYTF	.	TRBJ1-2	TRBV4-1	.
TGTGCCAGCAGCTCGGACGGGGGGCTGGTAGAGACCCAGTACTTC	CASSSDGGLVETQYF	.	TRBJ2-5	TRBV5-5	.
TGCGCCAGCAGCTTGGACAGCCTTTCGTACAATGAGCAGTTCTTC	CASSLDSLSYNEQFF	.	TRBJ2-1	TRBV5-1	.
TGTGCCAGCAGCGTCCATGGAGGCGGGGGACTTTACAATGAGCAGTTCTTC	CASSVHGGGGLYNEQFF	.	TRBJ2-1	TRBV9	TRBD2
TGTGCCAGCAGTGAAGCGGGTGTTGTGATATCCGGGGGGGCGCAGTATTTT	CASSEAGVVISGGAQYF	.	TRBJ2-3	TRBV2	TRBD2